Each of the 5 T cell receptor beta chains below was sequenced from the same sample in a study of blood T cells in healthy people across ages. Together with a sample-barcoded 5' primer, a J-beta primer mix was included in a second PCR lasting roughly 7 to 11 cycles. TCRdb fed the 5' RACE reads into MiXCR, producing one record per CDR3 protein. The table shows about 1.5 million distinct CDR3 sequences, with approximately 43% occurring only once. The sequencing sample was made of blood. The origin of the receptors is a woman younger than 30 in good health.

This clonotype has more than one count but fewer than ten. The chain combines TRBV7-9 with TRBJ2-7, with 8 bases identical to TRBD1. V shed 4 bases and J 1 base; nucleotides not matched to a gene: 9. CDR3 size: 16 residues. Germline CDR1 and CDR2: SEHNR and FQNEAQ (reference sequence). The CDR3 DNA sequence: TGTGCCAGCAGCTCCAACCGGGACAGGCTTTCCTACGAGCAGTACTTC. Translating gives CASSSNRDRLSYEQYF.

There are a few counts of this clonotype. CDR3 sequence reads: CASSLPDGGDYGYTF. The CDR3 nucleotides are TGTGCCAGCTCACTACCTGACGGGGGAGACTATGGCTACACCTTC. The chain employs TRBV18 and TRBJ1-2; TRBD1 might be the D (5 bases). Deletions cut 4 bases from V and 3 bases from J, with 15 bases between. This CDR3 has 15 amino acids. The germline V gene has CDR1 KGHSH and CDR2 LQKENI.

This sequence joins TRBV4-3 and TRBJ2-7; 11 nucleotides match TRBD2. The CDR3 has 16 amino acids. Germline CDR1 and CDR2: LGHNA and YSLEER. CDR3 sequence reads: CFSSQGLAGLSYEQYF. In DNA, the CDR3 is TGCTTCAGCAGCCAAGGACTAGCGGGTCTCTCCTACGAGCAGTACTTC.

A few counts support this clonotype. The rearrangement links TRBV27 to TRBJ1-4; D might be TRBD1 (6 bases). The CDR3 is made up of 15 amino acids. V lost 4 bases to trimming and J lost 6 bases, with 15 bases between them. CDR1 MNHEY and CDR2 SMNVEV come from the germline V gene (reference sequence). The CDR3 region has the DNA TGTGCCAGCAGTTGGTCGGCAGGGACACATGAAAAACTGTTTTTT. It translates to CASSWSAGTHEKLFF.

The chain combines TRBV5-1 with TRBJ1-1; weak D call: TRBD1 (5 bases). With 6 bases removed from V and 4 bases from J, the gap between germline ends came to 16 bases. The V gene's germline CDR1 is SGHRS and CDR2 YFSETQ. The length of the CDR3 is 14 residues. CDR3: CASTSRGAGTEAFF. The CDR3 nucleotides are TGCGCCAGCACCTCACGGGGCGCGGGCACTGAAGCTTTCTTT.